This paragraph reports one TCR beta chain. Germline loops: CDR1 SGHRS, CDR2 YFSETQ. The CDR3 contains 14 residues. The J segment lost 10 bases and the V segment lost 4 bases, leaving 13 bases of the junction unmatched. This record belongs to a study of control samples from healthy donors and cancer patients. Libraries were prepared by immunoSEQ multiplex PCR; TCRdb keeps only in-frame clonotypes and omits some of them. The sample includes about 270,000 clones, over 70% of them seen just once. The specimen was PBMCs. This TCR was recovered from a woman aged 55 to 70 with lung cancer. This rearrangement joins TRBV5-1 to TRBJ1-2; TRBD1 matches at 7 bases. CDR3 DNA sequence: TGCGCCAGCAGCCCCGGGACAGAAGGAGGTCTCTACACCTTC. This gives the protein CASSPGTEGGLYTF.